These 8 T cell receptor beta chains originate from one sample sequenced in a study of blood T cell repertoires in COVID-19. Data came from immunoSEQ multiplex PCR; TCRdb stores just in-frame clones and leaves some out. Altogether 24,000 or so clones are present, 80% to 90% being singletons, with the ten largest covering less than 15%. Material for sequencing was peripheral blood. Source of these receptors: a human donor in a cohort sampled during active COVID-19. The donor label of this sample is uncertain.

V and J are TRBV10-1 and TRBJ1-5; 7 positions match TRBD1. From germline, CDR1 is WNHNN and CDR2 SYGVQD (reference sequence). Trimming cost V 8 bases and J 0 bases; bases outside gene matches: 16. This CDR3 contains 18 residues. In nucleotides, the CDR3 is TGCGCCAGCTCCCCGGTGGGGACAGCTTCTTCTAGCAATCAGCCCCAGCATTTT. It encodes CASSPVGTASSSNQPQHF.

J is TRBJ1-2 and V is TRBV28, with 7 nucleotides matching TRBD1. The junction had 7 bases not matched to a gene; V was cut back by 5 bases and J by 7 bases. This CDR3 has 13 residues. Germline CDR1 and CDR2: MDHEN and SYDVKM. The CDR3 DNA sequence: TGTGCCAGCAGTCAACAGGGGAATGGTGGCTACACCTTC. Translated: CASSQQGNGGYTF.

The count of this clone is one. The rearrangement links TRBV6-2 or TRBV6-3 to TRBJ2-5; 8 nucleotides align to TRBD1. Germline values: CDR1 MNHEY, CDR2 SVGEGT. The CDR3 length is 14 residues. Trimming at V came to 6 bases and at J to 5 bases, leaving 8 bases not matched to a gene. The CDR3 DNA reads TGTGCCAGCAGCCTCAGGGGGCGCGGGGAGACCCAGTACTTC. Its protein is CASSLRGRGETQYF.

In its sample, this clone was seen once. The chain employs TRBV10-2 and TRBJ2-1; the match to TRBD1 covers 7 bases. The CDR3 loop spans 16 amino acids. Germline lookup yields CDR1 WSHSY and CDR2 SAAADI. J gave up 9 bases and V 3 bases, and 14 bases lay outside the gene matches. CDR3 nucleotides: TGCGCCAGCAGTGAAGAAGGGACAGCCCTTTTTTTTGAGCAGTTCTTC. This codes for CASSEEGTALFFEQFF.

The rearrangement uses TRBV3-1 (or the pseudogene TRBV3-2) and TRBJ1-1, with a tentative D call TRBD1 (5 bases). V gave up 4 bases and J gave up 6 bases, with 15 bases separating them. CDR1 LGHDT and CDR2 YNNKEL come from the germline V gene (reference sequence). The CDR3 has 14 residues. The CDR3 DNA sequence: TGTGCCAGCAGCCCCGCGGGGGGGAGGTCTGAAGCTTTCTTT. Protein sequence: CASSPAGGRSEAFF.

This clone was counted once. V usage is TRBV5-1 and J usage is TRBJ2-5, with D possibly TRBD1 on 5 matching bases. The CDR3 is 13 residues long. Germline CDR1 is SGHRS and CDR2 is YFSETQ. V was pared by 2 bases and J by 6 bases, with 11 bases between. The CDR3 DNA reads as TGCGCCAGCAGCTTCGATAGGGGCCAGACCCAGTACTTC. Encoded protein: CASSFDRGQTQYF.

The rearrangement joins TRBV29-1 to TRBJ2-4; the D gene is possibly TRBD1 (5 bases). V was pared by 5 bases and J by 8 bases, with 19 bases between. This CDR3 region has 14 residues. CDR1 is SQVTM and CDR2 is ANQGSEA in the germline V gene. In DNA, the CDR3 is TGCAGCGTTTGCGTCCAGGGCGTTGGGGACATTCAGTACTTC. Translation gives CSVCVQGVGDIQYF.

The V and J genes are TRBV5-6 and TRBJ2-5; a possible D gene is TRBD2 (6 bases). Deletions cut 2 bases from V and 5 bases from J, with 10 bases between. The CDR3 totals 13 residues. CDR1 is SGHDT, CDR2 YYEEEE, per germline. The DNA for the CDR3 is TGTGCCAGCAGCTTTAGCCGGGGGGAGACCCAGTACTTC. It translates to CASSFSRGETQYF.